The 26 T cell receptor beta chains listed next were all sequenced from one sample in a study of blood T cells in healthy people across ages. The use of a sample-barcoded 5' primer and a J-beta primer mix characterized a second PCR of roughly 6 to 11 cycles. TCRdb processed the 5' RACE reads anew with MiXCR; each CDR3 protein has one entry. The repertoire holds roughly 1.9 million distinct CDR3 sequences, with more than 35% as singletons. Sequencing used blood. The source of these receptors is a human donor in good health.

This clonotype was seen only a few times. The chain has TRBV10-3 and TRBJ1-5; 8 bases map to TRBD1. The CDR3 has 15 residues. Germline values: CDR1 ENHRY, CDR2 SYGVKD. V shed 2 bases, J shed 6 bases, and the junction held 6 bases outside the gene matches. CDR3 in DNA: TGTGCCATCAGTGAGAGTGGACAGGGTATTCAGCCCCAGCATTTT. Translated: CAISESGQGIQPQHF.

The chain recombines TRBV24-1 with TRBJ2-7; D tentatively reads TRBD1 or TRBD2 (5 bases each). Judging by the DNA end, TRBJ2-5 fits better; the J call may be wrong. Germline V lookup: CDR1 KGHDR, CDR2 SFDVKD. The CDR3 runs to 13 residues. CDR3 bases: TGTGCCACCAGCAGGACATCGGGGGAGACCCAGTACTTC. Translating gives CATSRTSGETQYF.

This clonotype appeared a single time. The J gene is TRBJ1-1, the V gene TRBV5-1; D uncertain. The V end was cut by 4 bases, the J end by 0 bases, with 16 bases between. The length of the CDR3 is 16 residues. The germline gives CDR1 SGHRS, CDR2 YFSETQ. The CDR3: CASSGVGSGLNTEAFF. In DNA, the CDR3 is TGCGCCAGCAGCGGTGTCGGGTCGGGGTTGAACACTGAAGCTTTCTTT.

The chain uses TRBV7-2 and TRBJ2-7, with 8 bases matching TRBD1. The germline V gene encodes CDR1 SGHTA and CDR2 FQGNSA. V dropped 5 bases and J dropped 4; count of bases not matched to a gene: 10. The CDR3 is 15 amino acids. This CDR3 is CASSQPRTGRYEQYF. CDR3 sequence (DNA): TGTGCCAGCAGCCAACCCCGGACAGGGCGATACGAGCAGTACTTC.

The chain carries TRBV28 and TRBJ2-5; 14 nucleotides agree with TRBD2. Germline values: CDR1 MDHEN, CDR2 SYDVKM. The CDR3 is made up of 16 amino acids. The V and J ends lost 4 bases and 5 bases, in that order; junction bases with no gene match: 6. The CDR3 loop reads CASSYTGLAGEETQYF. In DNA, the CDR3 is TGTGCCAGCAGTTATACGGGACTAGCGGGGGAGGAGACCCAGTACTTC.

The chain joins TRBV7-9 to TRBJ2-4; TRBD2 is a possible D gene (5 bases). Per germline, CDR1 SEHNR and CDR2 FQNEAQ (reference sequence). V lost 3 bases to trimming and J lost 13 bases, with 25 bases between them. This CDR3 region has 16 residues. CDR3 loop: CASSFDSAGGTDTQYF. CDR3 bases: TGTGCCAGCAGCTTCGATTCGGCAGGAGGCACAGATACGCAGTACTTC.

CDR3 amino acids: CASSQDSYAGYTF. The CDR3 DNA follows: TGCGCCAGCAGCCAAGACAGCTACGCTGGCTACACCTTC. The J gene is TRBJ1-2, the V gene TRBV4-3; D unclear. The CDR3 sequence is 13 residues long. Germline V gives CDR1 LGHNA, CDR2 YSLEER. V shed 0 bases and J shed 7 bases, with 9 bases lying between them.

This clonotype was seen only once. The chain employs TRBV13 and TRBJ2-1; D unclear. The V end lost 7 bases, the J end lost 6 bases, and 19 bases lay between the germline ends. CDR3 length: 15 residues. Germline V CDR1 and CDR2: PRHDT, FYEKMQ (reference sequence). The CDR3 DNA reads TGTGCCAGCATTAAGGGTACAGACAATCGCAATGAGCAGTTCTTC. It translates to CASIKGTDNRNEQFF.

CDR3 in amino acids: CASEDSYTEAFF. For the CDR3, the DNA is TGTGCCAGCGAGGACAGCTACACTGAAGCTTTCTTT. The chain couples TRBV2 to TRBJ1-1; tentative D call: TRBD1 (6 bases). V lost 8 bases, J lost 3 bases, and 10 bases lay in between. The CDR3 has 12 residues. The germline V gene has CDR1 SNHLY and CDR2 FYNNEI.

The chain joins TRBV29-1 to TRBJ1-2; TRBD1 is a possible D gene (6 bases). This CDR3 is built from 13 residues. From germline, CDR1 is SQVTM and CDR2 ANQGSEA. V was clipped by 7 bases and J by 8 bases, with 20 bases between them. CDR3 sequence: CSARTPGHEGYTF. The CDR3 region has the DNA TGCAGCGCGAGAACTCCGGGACATGAAGGCTACACCTTC.

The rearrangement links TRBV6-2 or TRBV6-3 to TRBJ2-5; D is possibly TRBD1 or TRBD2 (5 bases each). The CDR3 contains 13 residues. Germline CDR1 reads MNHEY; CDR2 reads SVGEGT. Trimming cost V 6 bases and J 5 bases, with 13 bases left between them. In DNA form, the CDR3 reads TGTGCCAGCAGCGATCAGGGACCGGAGACCCAGTACTTC. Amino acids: CASSDQGPETQYF.

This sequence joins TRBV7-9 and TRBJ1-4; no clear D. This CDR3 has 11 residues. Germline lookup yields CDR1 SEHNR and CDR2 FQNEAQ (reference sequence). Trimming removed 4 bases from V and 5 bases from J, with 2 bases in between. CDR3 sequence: CASSWNEKLFF. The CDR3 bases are TGTGCCAGCAGCTGGAATGAAAAACTGTTTTTT.

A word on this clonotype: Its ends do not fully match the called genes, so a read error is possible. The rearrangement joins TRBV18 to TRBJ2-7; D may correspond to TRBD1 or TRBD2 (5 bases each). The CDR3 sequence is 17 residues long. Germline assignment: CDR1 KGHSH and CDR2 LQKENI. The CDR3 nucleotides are TGTGCCAGCTCACGACTGGAGCCAGGGAGTATAGCGTACGGGCAGTACTTC. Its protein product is CASSRLEPGSIAYGQYF.

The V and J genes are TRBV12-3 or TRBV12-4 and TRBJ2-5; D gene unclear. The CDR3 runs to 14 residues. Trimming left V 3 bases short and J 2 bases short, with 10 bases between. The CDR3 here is CASSFGAAQETQYF. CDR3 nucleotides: TGTGCCAGCAGTTTTGGAGCAGCTCAAGAGACCCAGTACTTC.

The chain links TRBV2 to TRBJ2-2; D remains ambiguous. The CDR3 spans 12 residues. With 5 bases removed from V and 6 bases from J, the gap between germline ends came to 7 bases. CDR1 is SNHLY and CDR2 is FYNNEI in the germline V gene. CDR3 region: CASSWGSGELFF. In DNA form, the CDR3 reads TGTGCCAGCAGTTGGGGTTCCGGGGAGCTGTTTTTT. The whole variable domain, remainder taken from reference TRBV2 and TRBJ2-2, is EPEVTQTPSHQVTQMGQEVILRCVPISNHLYFYWYRQILGQKVEFLVSFYNNEISEKSEIFDDQFSVERPDGSNFTLKIRSTKLEDSAMYFCASSWGSGELFFGEGSRLTVL.

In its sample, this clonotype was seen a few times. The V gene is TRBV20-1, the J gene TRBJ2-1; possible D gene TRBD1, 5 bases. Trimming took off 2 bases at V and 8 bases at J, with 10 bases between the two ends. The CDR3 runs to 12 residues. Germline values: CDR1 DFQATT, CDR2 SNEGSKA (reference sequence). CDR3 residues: CSARILGHEQFF. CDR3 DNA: TGCAGTGCTAGAATTCTGGGGCATGAGCAGTTCTTC.

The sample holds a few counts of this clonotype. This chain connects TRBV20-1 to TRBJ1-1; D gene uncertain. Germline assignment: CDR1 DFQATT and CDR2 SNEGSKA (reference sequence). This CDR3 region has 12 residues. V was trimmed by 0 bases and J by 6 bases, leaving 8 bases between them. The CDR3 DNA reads TGCAGTGCTAGAGATATAAGGCCTGAAGCTTTCTTT. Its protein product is CSARDIRPEAFF.

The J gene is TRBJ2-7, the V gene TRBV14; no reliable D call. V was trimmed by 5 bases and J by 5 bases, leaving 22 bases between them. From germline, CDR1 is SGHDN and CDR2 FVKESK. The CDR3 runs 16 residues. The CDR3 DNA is TGTGCCAGCAGCAAGCCAGCCCTAGGGCTCCTAGACGAGCAGTACTTC. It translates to CASSKPALGLLDEQYF. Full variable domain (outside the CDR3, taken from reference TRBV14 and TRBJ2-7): EAGVTQFPSHSVIEKGQTVTLRCDPISGHDNLYWYRRVMGKEIKFLLHFVKESKQDESGMPNNRFLAERTGGTYSTLKVQPAELEDSGVYFCASSKPALGLLDEQYFGPGTRLTVT.

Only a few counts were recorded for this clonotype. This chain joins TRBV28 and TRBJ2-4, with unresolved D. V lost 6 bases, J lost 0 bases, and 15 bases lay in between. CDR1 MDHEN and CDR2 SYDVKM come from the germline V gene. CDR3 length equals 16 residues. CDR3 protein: CASSQTVNLAKNIQYF. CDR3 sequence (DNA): TGTGCCAGCAGCCAAACAGTGAATTTAGCCAAAAACATTCAGTACTTC.

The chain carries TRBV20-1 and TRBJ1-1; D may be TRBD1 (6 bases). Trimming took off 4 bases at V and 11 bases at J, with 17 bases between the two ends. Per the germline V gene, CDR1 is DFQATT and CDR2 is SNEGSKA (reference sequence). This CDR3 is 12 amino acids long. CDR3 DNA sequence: TGCAGTGCTACCACCCGCACAGGGTATGCTTTCTTT. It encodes CSATTRTGYAFF.

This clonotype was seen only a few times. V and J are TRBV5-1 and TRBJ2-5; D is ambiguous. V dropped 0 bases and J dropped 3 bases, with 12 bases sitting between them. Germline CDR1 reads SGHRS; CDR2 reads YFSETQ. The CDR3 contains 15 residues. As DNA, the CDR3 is TGCGCCAGCAGCTTGGGCGGCCAGACAAAAGAGACCCAGTACTTC. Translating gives CASSLGGQTKETQYF. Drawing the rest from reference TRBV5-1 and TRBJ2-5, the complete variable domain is KAGVTQTPRYLIKTRGQQVTLSCSPISGHRSVSWYQQTPGQGLQFLFEYFSETQRNKGNFPGRFSGRQFSNSRSEMNVSTLELGDSALYLCASSLGGQTKETQYFGPGTRLLVL.

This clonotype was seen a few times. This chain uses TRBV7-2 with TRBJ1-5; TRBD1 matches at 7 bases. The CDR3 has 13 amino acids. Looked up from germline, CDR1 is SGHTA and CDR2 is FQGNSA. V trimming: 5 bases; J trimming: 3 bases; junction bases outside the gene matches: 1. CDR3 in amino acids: CASSGTANQPQHF. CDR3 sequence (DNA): TGTGCCAGCAGCGGGACAGCCAATCAGCCCCAGCATTTT.

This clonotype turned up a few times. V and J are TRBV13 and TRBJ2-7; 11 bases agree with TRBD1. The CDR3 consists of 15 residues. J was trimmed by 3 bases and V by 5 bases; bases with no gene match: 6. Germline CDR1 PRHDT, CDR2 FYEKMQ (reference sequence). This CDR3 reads CASSPSGQGDYEQYF. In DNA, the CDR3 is TGTGCCAGCAGCCCATCGGGACAGGGGGACTACGAGCAGTACTTC.

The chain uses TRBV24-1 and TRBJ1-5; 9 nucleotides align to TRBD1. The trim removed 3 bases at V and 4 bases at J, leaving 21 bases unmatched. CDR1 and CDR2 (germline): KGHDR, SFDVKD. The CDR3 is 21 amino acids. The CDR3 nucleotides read TGTGCCACCAGTGATATGGGGCCCGGGACAGGGTTCCCAATCTTGAATCAGCCCCAGCATTTT. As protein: CATSDMGPGTGFPILNQPQHF.

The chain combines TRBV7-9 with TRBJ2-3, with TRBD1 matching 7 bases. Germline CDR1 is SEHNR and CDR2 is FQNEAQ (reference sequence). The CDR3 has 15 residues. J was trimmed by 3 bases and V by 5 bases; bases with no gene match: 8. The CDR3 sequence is CASSPGQTVTDTQYF. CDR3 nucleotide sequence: TGTGCCAGCAGCCCGGGACAGACCGTAACAGATACGCAGTATTTT. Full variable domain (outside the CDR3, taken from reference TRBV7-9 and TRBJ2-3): DTGVSQNPRHKITKRGQNVTFRCDPISEHNRLYWYRQTLGQGPEFLTYFQNEAQLEKSRLLSDRFSAERPKGSFSTLEIQRTEQGDSAMYLCASSPGQTVTDTQYFGPGTRLTVL.

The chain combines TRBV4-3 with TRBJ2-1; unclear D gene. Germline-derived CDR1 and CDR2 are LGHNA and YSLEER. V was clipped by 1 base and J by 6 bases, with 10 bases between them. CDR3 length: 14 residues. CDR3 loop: CASSQVRQANEQFF. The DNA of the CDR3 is TGCGCCAGCAGCCAAGTAAGGCAAGCCAATGAGCAGTTCTTC.